A selection of T cell receptor beta chains follows, all from one sample in a study of cytomegalovirus exposure and HLA in healthy donors. Sequencing used immunoSEQ multiplex PCR; TCRdb keeps in-frame clones, though not all of them. The sample records approximately 120,000 clones, more than 65% being singletons. Sequencing was performed on PBMCs. Every receptor here comes from a man aged 40-50 years in good health and CMV-seropositive. Each CDR3 is given with its conserved first and last residue. D genes are given only for firm matches. Not every row has a clone size; where given, it reads once, few, many or a size class.

>16|once|TRBV7-9|TRBD1|TRBJ1-3
TGTGCCAGCAGCCCCATCCCGACAGGGGACGGAAACACCATATATTTT
CASSPIPTGDGNTIYF
>15|.|TRBV5-1|TRBD2|TRBJ2-7
TGCGCCAGCAGCCGCGGGACTAGCGGGGGCTACGAGCAGTACTTC
CASSRGTSGGYEQYF
>15|.|TRBV28|TRBD1|TRBJ1-5
TGTGCCAGCAGTTTATCCACAGGGGGCGTGGAGCCCCAGCATTTT
CASSLSTGGVEPQHF
>17|few|TRBV7-3|TRBD1|TRBJ2-7
TGTGCCAGCAGCTTAAACGGTCAGGGGGAGATCGCCTACGAGCAGTACTTC
CASSLNGQGEIAYEQYF
>14|.|TRBV4-3|.|TRBJ1-1
TGCGCCAGCAGCCAAGACGCGGGCTACACTGAAGCTTTCTTT
CASSQDAGYTEAFF
>15|.|TRBV11-2|.|TRBJ2-1
TGTGCCAGCAGCCAAACCCGGGACTTCTCCGGGGGGCAGTTCTTC
CASSQTRDFSGGQFF
>16|.|TRBV5-1|.|TRBJ2-1
TGCGCCAGCAGCTTGGGTGGGGCCGATGCGTACAATGAGCAGTTCTTC
CASSLGGADAYNEQFF
>14|.|TRBV23-1|TRBD1|TRBJ2-7
TGCGCCAGCCCGCCGGGACAGGGGTCCTACGAGCAGTACTTC
CASPPGQGSYEQYF
>13|.|TRBV27|.|TRBJ1-5
TGTGCCAGCAGTCCCCTCCCGAGACAGCCCCAGCATTTT
CASSPLPRQPQHF
>14|.|TRBV15|.|TRBJ1-2
TGTGCCACCAGCAGAGTAGGGGAACCCTATGGCTACACCTTC
CATSRVGEPYGYTF
>12|once|TRBV29-1|.|TRBJ2-5
TGCAGCGTTGGAGACAGGCCGGTAGCCCAGTACTTC
CSVGDRPVAQYF
>14|once|TRBV27|.|TRBJ2-5
TGTGCCAGCAGTTGGACAGGACTATCGGAGACCCAGTACTTC
CASSWTGLSETQYF
>14|.|TRBV28|TRBD1|TRBJ1-1
TGTGCCAGCAGGCAAACAGGGGACGGCGCTGAAGCTTTCTTT
CASRQTGDGAEAFF
>13|.|TRBV13|TRBD1|TRBJ1-2
TGTGCCAGCATCTTACAGGGGGCTGAGGGCTACACCTTC
CASILQGAEGYTF
>17|few|TRBV5-6|TRBD1|TRBJ1-1
TGTGCCAGCAGCCCAGCCAGGACAGGGGGCGTTTTAACTGAAGCTTTCTTT
CASSPARTGGVLTEAFF
>18|.|TRBV4-3|TRBD2|TRBJ2-3
TGCGCCAGCAGCCAAGGCCTGGGACTAGCGGGAGTCACAGATACGCAGTATTTT
CASSQGLGLAGVTDTQYF
>14|.|TRBV28|TRBD1|TRBJ1-2
TGTGCCAGCCGGCCGGGACAGAGGGACTATGGCTACACCTTC
CASRPGQRDYGYTF
>15|.|TRBV7-3|.|TRBJ2-5
TGTGCCAGCAGCTTGGGCGGGGCTCCACGAGAGACCCAGTACTTC
CASSLGGAPRETQYF